A single sample gave rise to the 9 T cell receptor beta chains below, sequenced in a study of blood T cell repertoires in COVID-19. The data were produced by immunoSEQ multiplex PCR, yet TCRdb's version contains in-frame clones alone and is incomplete. In the table there are fewer than 350,000 clones, around 90% of which are singletons. Sequencing was performed on PBMCs or T cells enriched from blood (not recorded which). These receptor sequences come from a man in his 60s who had recovered from COVID-19.

J is TRBJ2-3 and V is TRBV5-4; TRBD2 matches 7 bases. This CDR3 contains 17 residues. Looked up from germline, CDR1 is SGHNT and CDR2 is YYREEE (reference sequence). J was trimmed by 0 bases and V by 4 bases; bases with no gene match: 11. In DNA form, the CDR3 reads TGTGCCAGCAGCCCCCCGAGAGCGGGGCCTAGCACAGATACGCAGTATTTT. Encoded protein: CASSPPRAGPSTDTQYF.

V gene TRBV18 combines with J gene TRBJ1-5; D gene uncertain. This CDR3 has 15 residues. V was trimmed by 1 base and J by 4 bases, leaving 11 bases between them. Germline-derived CDR1 and CDR2 are KGHSH and LQKENI. The CDR3 loop is CASSPLPLENQPQHF. The CDR3 coding sequence is TGTGCCAGCTCACCACTCCCCTTGGAGAATCAGCCCCAGCATTTT.

The chain links TRBV6-2 or TRBV6-3 to TRBJ1-2; the match to TRBD1 covers 7 bases. From germline, CDR1 is MNHEY and CDR2 SVGEGT. This CDR3 comprises 14 residues. V lost 1 base to trimming and J lost 4 bases; unmatched junction nucleotides: 3. The CDR3 region has the DNA TGTGCCAGCAGTTACTTCACAGGGGTCTATGGCTACACCTTC. Its protein is CASSYFTGVYGYTF.

The J gene is TRBJ2-7, the V gene TRBV5-1; 10 nucleotides align to TRBD1. The CDR3 sequence is 19 residues long. V trimming: 4 bases; J trimming: 0 bases; junction bases outside the gene matches: 16. CDR1 is SGHRS and CDR2 is YFSETQ in the germline V gene. The CDR3 bases are TGCGCCAGCAGCGAGGACAGGGGGAGCTCGCGACCGAGCTCCTACGAGCAGTACTTC. This translates into CASSEDRGSSRPSSYEQYF. The full variable domain, rest sourced from reference TRBV5-1 and TRBJ2-7, is KAGVTQTPRYLIKTRGQQVTLSCSPISGHRSVSWYQQTPGQGLQFLFEYFSETQRNKGNFPGRFSGRQFSNSRSEMNVSTLELGDSALYLCASSEDRGSSRPSSYEQYFGPGTRLTVT.

This rearrangement joins TRBV29-1 to TRBJ1-2; tentative D call: TRBD1 (5 bases). Germline CDR1 reads SQVTM; CDR2 reads ANQGSEA. The CDR3 covers 16 residues. Trimming took off 4 bases at V and 4 bases at J, with 22 bases between the two ends. CDR3 bases: TGCAGCGTTGTTTCGTCCATCCCGTATCAGGGCTATGGCTACACCTTC. Translation: CSVVSSIPYQGYGYTF.

This chain connects TRBV2 to TRBJ1-6; 8 bases are shared with TRBD1. The germline CDR1 and CDR2 sequences are SNHLY and FYNNEI. This CDR3 is built from 14 residues. J lost 5 bases, V lost 8 bases, and 5 bases had no gene match. This CDR3 reads CASRTGRDNSPLHF. In DNA form, the CDR3 reads TGTGCCAGCCGGACAGGGCGCGATAATTCACCCCTCCACTTT.

The CDR3 bases are TGTGCCAGCAGCTTTTGGGACAGGGGGCTCACCGGGGAGCTGTTTTTT. Protein product: CASSFWDRGLTGELFF. The chain carries TRBV5-6 and TRBJ2-2; TRBD1 agrees at 12 bases. The germline gives CDR1 SGHDT, CDR2 YYEEEE. V gave up 2 bases and J gave up 4 bases; unmatched junction bases: 3. CDR3 length: 16 residues.

This sequence joins TRBV28 and TRBJ2-5, with TRBD2 identical over 8 bases. CDR1 is MDHEN, CDR2 SYDVKM, per germline. The J segment lost 5 bases and the V segment lost 4 bases, leaving 6 bases of the junction unmatched. CDR3 length: 14 amino acids. In DNA, the CDR3 is TGTGCCAGCAGTTCGGGGGGGCCAGGGGAGACCCAGTACTTC. Protein sequence: CASSSGGPGETQYF.

The rearrangement joins TRBV3-1 (or the pseudogene TRBV3-2) to TRBJ2-2; 7 nucleotides match TRBD1. Per germline, CDR1 LGHDT and CDR2 YNNKEL (reference sequence). The CDR3 runs 16 residues. Trimming took 4 bases from V and 4 from J; bases not matched to a gene: 9. CDR3 residues: CASSPWTGTSTGELFF. CDR3 DNA sequence: TGTGCCAGCAGCCCTTGGACAGGAACCTCCACCGGGGAGCTGTTTTTT.